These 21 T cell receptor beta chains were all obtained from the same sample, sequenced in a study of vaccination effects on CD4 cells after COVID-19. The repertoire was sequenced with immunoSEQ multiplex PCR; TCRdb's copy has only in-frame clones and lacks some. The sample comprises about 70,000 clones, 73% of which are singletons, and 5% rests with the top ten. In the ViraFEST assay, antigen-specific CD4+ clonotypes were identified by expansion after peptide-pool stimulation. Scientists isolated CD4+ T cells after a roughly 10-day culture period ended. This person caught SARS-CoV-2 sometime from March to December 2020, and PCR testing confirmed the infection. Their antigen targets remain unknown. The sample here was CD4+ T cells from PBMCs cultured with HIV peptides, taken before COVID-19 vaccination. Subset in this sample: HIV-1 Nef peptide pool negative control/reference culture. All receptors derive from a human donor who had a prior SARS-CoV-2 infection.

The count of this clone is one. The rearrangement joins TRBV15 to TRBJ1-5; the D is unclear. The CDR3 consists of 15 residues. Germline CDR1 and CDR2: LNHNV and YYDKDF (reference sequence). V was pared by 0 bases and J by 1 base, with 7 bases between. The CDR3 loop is CATSREVRSNQPQHF. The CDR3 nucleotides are TGTGCCACCAGCAGAGAGGTGAGGAGCAATCAGCCCCAGCATTTT.

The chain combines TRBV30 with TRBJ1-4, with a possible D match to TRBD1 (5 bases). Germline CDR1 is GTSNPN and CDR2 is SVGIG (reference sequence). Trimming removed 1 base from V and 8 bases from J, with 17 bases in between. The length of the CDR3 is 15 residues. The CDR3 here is CAWSGFPYEGEKLFF. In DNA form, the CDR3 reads TGTGCCTGGAGTGGATTCCCTTACGAGGGGGAAAAACTGTTTTTT. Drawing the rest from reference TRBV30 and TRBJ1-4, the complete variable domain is SQTIHQWPATLVQPVGSPLSLECTVEGTSNPNLYWYRQAAGRGLQLLFYSVGIGQISSEVPQNLSASRPQDRQFILSSKKLLLSDSGFYLCAWSGFPYEGEKLFFGSGTQLSVL.

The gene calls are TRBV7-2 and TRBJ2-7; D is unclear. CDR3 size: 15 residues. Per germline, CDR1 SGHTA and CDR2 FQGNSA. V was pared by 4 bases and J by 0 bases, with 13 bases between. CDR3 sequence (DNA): TGTGCCAGCAGCTCTTCGATGACCGACTCCTACGAGCAGTACTTC. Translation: CASSSSMTDSYEQYF.

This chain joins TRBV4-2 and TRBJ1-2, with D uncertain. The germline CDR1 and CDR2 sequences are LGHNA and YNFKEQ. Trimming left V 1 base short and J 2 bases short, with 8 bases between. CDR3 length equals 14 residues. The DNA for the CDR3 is TGTGCCAGCAGCCAAGGATGGAAAAACTATGGCTACACCTTC. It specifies CASSQGWKNYGYTF.

The CDR3: CASSPLDRVRNEQFF. The CDR3 DNA sequence: TGTGCCAGCAGCCCTCTGGACAGGGTAAGGAATGAGCAGTTCTTC. The rearrangement uses TRBV14 and TRBJ2-1, with TRBD1 identical over 8 bases. This CDR3 contains 15 residues. Germline V gives CDR1 SGHDN, CDR2 FVKESK. The V segment lost 4 bases and the J segment 7 bases; nucleotides outside the gene matches: 9.

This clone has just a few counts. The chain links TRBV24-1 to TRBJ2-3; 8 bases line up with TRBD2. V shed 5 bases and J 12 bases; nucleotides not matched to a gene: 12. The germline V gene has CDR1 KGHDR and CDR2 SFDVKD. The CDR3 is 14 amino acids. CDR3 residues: CATSAALGSGIQYF. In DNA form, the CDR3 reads TGTGCCACCAGTGCCGCCCTTGGTAGCGGGATTCAGTATTTT.

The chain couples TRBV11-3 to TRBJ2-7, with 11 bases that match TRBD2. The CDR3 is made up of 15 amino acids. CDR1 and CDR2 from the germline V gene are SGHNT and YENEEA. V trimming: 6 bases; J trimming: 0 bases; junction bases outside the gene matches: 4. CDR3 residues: CASSFLAGGSYEQYF. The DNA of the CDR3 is TGTGCCAGCAGTTTTCTAGCGGGAGGCTCCTACGAGCAGTACTTC.

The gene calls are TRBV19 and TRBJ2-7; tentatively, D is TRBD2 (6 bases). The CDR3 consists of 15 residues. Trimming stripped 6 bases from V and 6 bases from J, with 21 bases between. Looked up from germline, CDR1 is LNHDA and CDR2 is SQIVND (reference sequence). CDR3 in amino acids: CASRTTFGGFFEQYF. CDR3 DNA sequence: TGTGCCAGTAGGACAACTTTTGGGGGGTTTTTCGAGCAGTACTTC.

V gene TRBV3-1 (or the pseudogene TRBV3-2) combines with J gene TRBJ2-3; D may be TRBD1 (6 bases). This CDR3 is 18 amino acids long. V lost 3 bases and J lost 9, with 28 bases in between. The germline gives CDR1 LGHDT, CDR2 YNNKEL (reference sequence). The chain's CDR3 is CASSHQSRGRALRGTQYF. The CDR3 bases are TGTGCCAGCAGCCACCAATCCAGGGGAAGGGCCCTCCGAGGAACGCAGTATTTT.

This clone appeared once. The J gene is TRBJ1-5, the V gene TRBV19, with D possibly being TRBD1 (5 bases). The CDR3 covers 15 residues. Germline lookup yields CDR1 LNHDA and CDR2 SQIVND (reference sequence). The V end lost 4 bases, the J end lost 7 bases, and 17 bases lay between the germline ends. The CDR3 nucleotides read TGTGCCAGTAGTACTGGGGAGGGGAGCTTACAGCCCCAGCATTTT. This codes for CASSTGEGSLQPQHF.

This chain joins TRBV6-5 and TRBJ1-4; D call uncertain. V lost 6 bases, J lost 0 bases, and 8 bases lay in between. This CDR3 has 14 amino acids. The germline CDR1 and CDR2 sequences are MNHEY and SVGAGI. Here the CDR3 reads CASSYRATNEKLFF. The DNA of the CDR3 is TGTGCCAGCAGCTACAGAGCAACTAATGAAAAACTGTTTTTT.

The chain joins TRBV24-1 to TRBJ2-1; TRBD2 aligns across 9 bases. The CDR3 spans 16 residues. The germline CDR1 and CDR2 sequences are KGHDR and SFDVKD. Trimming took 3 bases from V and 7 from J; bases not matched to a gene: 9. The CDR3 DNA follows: TGTGCCACCAGTGATACCCAAGCGGGGGGAGGGAATGAGCAGTTCTTC. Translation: CATSDTQAGGGNEQFF.

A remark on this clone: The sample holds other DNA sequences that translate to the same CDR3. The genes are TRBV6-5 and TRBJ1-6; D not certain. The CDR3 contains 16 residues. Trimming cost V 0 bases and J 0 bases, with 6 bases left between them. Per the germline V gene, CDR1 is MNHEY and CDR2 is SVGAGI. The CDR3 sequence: CASSYSAYSYNSPLHF. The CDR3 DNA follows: TGTGCCAGCAGTTACTCGGCGTACTCCTATAATTCACCCCTCCACTTT.

The CDR3: CASSLNSGEGETQYF. CDR3 bases: TGTGCCAGCAGCTTAAATTCAGGGGAGGGGGAGACCCAGTACTTC. The rearrangement joins TRBV7-3 to TRBJ2-5; possibly TRBD2 for D (7 bases). V lost 1 base and J 5 bases, leaving 14 bases between the germline ends. Looked up from germline, CDR1 is SGHTA and CDR2 is FQGTGA. CDR3 length: 15 residues.

DNA for the CDR3: TGTGCCAGCTCACAGGGGGCATGGACTGAAGCTTTCTTT. Protein: CASSQGAWTEAFF. The rearrangement uses TRBV18 and TRBJ1-1; TRBD1 matches at 7 bases. CDR1 is KGHSH and CDR2 is LQKENI in the germline V gene. This CDR3 is built from 13 residues. With V trimmed by 4 bases and J by 5 bases, 4 bases remained unmatched.

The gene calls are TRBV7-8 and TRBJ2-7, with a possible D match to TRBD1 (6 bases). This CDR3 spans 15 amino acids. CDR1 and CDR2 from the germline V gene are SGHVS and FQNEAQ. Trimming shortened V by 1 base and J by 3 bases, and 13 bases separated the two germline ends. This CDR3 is CASSLVRQVNYEQYF. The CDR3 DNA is TGTGCCAGCAGCTTAGTTCGACAGGTCAACTACGAGCAGTACTTC.

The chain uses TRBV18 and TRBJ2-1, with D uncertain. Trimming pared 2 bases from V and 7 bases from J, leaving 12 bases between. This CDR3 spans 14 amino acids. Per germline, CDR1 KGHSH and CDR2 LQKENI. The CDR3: CASSPSVLSNEQFF. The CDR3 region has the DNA TGTGCCAGCTCACCAAGTGTCCTTTCAAATGAGCAGTTCTTC. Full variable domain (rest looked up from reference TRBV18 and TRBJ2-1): NAGVMQNPRHLVRRRGQEARLRCSPMKGHSHVYWYRQLPEEGLKFMVYLQKENIIDESGMPKERFSAEFPKEGPSILRIQQVVRGDSAAYFCASSPSVLSNEQFFGPGTRLTVL.

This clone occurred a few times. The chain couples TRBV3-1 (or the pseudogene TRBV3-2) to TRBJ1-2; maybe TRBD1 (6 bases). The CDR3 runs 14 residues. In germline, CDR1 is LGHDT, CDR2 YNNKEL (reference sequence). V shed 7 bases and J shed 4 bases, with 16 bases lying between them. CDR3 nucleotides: TGTGCCAGCACCAGGGGAGAGGGGACCTATGGCTACACCTTC. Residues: CASTRGEGTYGYTF.

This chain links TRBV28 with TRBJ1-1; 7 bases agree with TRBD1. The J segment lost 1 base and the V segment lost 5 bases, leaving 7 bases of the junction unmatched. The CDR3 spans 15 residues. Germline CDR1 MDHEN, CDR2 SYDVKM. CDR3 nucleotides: TGTGCCAGCAGTCAGGACAGGACCCCGAACACTGAAGCTTTCTTT. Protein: CASSQDRTPNTEAFF.

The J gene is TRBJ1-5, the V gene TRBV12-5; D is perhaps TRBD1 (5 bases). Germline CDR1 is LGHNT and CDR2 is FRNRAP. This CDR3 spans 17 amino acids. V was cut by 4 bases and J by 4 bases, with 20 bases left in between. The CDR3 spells CASGSSRAGSLNQPQHF. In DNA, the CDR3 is TGTGCTAGTGGTTCTAGCCGGGCAGGGAGCCTTAATCAGCCCCAGCATTTT.

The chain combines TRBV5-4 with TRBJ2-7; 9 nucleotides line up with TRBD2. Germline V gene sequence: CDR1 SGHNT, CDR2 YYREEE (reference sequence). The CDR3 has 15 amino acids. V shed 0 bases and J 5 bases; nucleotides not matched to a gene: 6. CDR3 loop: CASSLVAGAPDEQYF. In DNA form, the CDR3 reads TGTGCCAGCAGCTTGGTAGCGGGAGCGCCGGACGAGCAGTACTTC.